These T cell receptor beta chains were read from a single sample in a study of T-cell reconstitution after alpha-beta-depleted transplantation in children. TCRdb reprocessed the PCR reads with MiXCR, giving one entry per CDR3 protein. The sample lists about 980,000 distinct CDR3 sequences; 25% to 30% were seen once. Sequenced here: PBMCs, mostly from graft donor cells, sampled 360 days after TCRalphabeta/CD19-depleted stem cell transplant. These receptors came from a boy under two years old who had a stem cell transplant for SCID, so the T cells may come from the graft donor. Each CDR3 is given with its conserved first and last residue. The D gene is left open where the match is weak. Size values are once, few and many counts, or a class for expanded clones, and some rows have none.

V: TRBV14; size: NA; J: TRBJ2-1; D: TRBD1; DNA: TGTGCCAGCAGCATCGGACAGGGGGTGTCAAATGAGCAGTTCTTC; CDR3: CASSIGQGVSNEQFF
V: TRBV5-1; size: few; J: TRBJ1-1; D: NA; DNA: TGCGCCAGCAGCTTCAGTCCAGGGACTAGGCCTGAAGCTTTCTTT; CDR3: CASSFSPGTRPEAFF
V: TRBV20-1; size: few; J: TRBJ1-6; D: TRBD1; DNA: TGCAGTGCCCTCCCGGACAGGGTAGTTTCACCCCTCCACTTT; CDR3: CSALPDRVVSPLHF
V: TRBV6-5; size: few; J: TRBJ1-1; D: TRBD1; DNA: TGTGCCAGCAGCCAGGGGGCGGGGAACACTGAAGCTTTCTTT; CDR3: CASSQGAGNTEAFF
V: TRBV20-1; size: NA; J: TRBJ2-7; D: NA; DNA: TGCAGTGCTAGAGATTCTGGAGAAGGGGTTGGGGAGCAGTACTTC; CDR3: CSARDSGEGVGEQYF
V: TRBV2; size: few; J: TRBJ2-3; D: NA; DNA: TGTGCCAGCAAAAGACGTACGACAGATACGCAGTATTTT; CDR3: CASKRRTTDTQYF
V: TRBV29-1; size: NA; J: TRBJ2-7; D: NA; DNA: TGCAGCGTTAGAAACCGGAGCTCCTACGAGCAGTACTTC; CDR3: CSVRNRSSYEQYF
V: TRBV2; size: NA; J: TRBJ2-7; D: NA; DNA: TGTGCCAGCACCCTGGGACCCGGTGGTTACGAGCAGTACTTC; CDR3: CASTLGPGGYEQYF
V: TRBV3-1; size: NA; J: TRBJ2-1; D: NA; DNA: TGTGCCAGCTGCCAAGGACTACTAGTTTTCGGGAACAATGAGCAGTTCTTC; CDR3: CASCQGLLVFGNNEQFF
V: TRBV7-2; size: many; J: TRBJ2-2; D: NA; DNA: TGTGCCAGCAGCTTACGAGGAGGGGGTACCGGGGAGCTGTTTTTT; CDR3: CASSLRGGGTGELFF
V: TRBV6-1; size: NA; J: TRBJ1-3; D: NA; DNA: TGTGCCAGCACTATGACACTCTCTGGAAACACCATATATTTT; CDR3: CASTMTLSGNTIYF
V: TRBV20-1; size: NA; J: TRBJ2-3; D: NA; DNA: TGCAGTGGGAGGGCAGGGTACACCCGCTCTAGCACAGATACGCAGTATTTT; CDR3: CSGRAGYTRSSTDTQYF
V: TRBV5-1; size: NA; J: TRBJ1-5; D: NA; DNA: TGCGCCAGCAGCCCCCAGCCCGGGGACCAGCCCCAGCATTTT; CDR3: CASSPQPGDQPQHF
V: TRBV13; size: few; J: TRBJ2-5; D: NA; DNA: TGTGCCAGCAGCTTAGGCCCCGGGAAAGAGACCCAGTACTTC; CDR3: CASSLGPGKETQYF
V: TRBV5-1; size: few; J: TRBJ1-4; D: NA; DNA: TGCGCCAGCAGCTTAGTAACGATGGGGCGCGATGAAAAACTGTTTTTT; CDR3: CASSLVTMGRDEKLFF
V: TRBV12-3/TRBV12-4; size: NA; J: TRBJ2-7; D: NA; DNA: TGTGCCAGCAGTTCGGTCGGGGGACAGCAGTACGAGCAGTACTTC; CDR3: CASSSVGGQQYEQYF
V: TRBV28; size: NA; J: TRBJ2-1; D: NA; DNA: TGTGCCAGCCGGGAGGACAGCGACTCCTACAATGAGCAGTTCTTC; CDR3: CASREDSDSYNEQFF
V: TRBV7-2; size: NA; J: TRBJ2-3; D: NA; DNA: TGTGCCAGCAGCTCACAGGCCTATAGCACAGATACGCAGTATTTT; CDR3: CASSSQAYSTDTQYF